These T cell receptor beta chains were read from a single sample in a study of cytomegalovirus exposure and HLA in healthy donors. The protocol was immunoSEQ multiplex PCR, while the TCRdb copy is restricted to in-frame clones and leaves out a portion. The table shows under 200,000 clones, with roughly 70% occurring only once. Material for sequencing was PBMCs. These receptors originate from a woman between 25 and 40 years old in good health and CMV-seronegative. Both conserved end residues are part of each CDR3. The order of the fields is clone size, J gene, D gene, V gene, CDR3 DNA, CDR3 protein. The D gene is left open where the match is weak. The size of a clone is reported for some rows only, either as once, few or many, or as a class for expanded clones.

size: .; J: TRBJ1-2; D: .; V: TRBV2; DNA: TGTGCCGGCTTAAGCACCGGACAGAGCTATGGCTACACCTTC; CDR3: CAGLSTGQSYGYTF
size: .; J: TRBJ1-1; D: TRBD1; V: TRBV7-8; DNA: TGTGCCAGCAGCTCCCGGGACAGGGTCTACACTGAAGCTTTCTTT; CDR3: CASSSRDRVYTEAFF
size: few; J: TRBJ2-5; D: TRBD2; V: TRBV11-2; DNA: TGTGCCAGCAGCCCGACTAGCGGGGGGCAAGAGACCCAGTACTTC; CDR3: CASSPTSGGQETQYF
size: .; J: TRBJ2-3; D: TRBD2; V: TRBV4-3; DNA: TGCGCCAGCAGCCAAGGATTTGGGACTAGCGCCACAGATACGCAGTATTTT; CDR3: CASSQGFGTSATDTQYF
size: .; J: TRBJ1-4; D: .; V: TRBV11-2; DNA: TGTGCCAGCAGCCCGTACACAAAAAATGAAAAACTGTTTTTT; CDR3: CASSPYTKNEKLFF
size: .; J: TRBJ2-6; D: .; V: TRBV7-2; DNA: TGTGCCAGCAGCTTAGGAGGAGGTGAGTTCTCTGGGGCCAACGTCCTGACTTTC; CDR3: CASSLGGGEFSGANVLTF
size: .; J: TRBJ2-7; D: TRBD2; V: TRBV19; DNA: TGTGCCAGTAGCGGACTAGCGGGTCCCTACGAGCAGTACTTC; CDR3: CASSGLAGPYEQYF
size: few; J: TRBJ1-2; D: TRBD1; V: TRBV4-2; DNA: TGTGCCAGCAGCCAAGCCATCACTCCGGACAGGGTGGTGGATGGCTACACCTTC; CDR3: CASSQAITPDRVVDGYTF
size: .; J: TRBJ2-1; D: TRBD2; V: TRBV4-2; DNA: TGTGCCAGCAGCCAAGATCCGGGAGCGGGGGAGCAGTTCTTC; CDR3: CASSQDPGAGEQFF
size: .; J: TRBJ1-5; D: .; V: TRBV7-9; DNA: TGTGCCAGCAGCTTCAGGGGTGATCAGCCCCAGCATTTT; CDR3: CASSFRGDQPQHF
size: .; J: TRBJ2-1; D: TRBD2; V: TRBV7-9; DNA: TGTGCCAGCAGCTTAGAGGCGGGGGGGGAAAAGAATGAGCAGTTCTTC; CDR3: CASSLEAGGEKNEQFF
size: few; J: TRBJ2-7; D: TRBD1; V: TRBV2; DNA: TGTGCCAGCAGCGGACAGGTCGACGAGCAGTACTTC; CDR3: CASSGQVDEQYF
size: .; J: TRBJ2-5; D: TRBD2; V: TRBV28; DNA: TGTGCCAGCAGTTCCGGGACTAGACCTTACCAAGAGACCCAGTACTTC; CDR3: CASSSGTRPYQETQYF
size: .; J: TRBJ2-3; D: .; V: TRBV5-4; DNA: TGTGCCAGCAGGTCGACTAGGGCCACAGATACGCAGTATTTT; CDR3: CASRSTRATDTQYF
size: .; J: TRBJ2-1; D: TRBD2; V: TRBV5-1; DNA: TGCGCCAGCAGCTTCGGGACTAGTGAGAACAATGAGCAGTTCTTC; CDR3: CASSFGTSENNEQFF
size: .; J: TRBJ1-1; D: .; V: TRBV30; DNA: TGTGCCTGGAGGCGGAAGAACACTGAAGCTTTCTTT; CDR3: CAWRRKNTEAFF
size: .; J: TRBJ1-2; D: .; V: TRBV9; DNA: TGTGCCAGCAGCGTATTTCAGGGCCCCTGGGATGGCTACACCTTC; CDR3: CASSVFQGPWDGYTF
size: .; J: TRBJ2-2; D: .; V: TRBV7-9; DNA: TGTGCCAGCACCAGCAAGGGGCAGAACACCGGGGAGCTGTTTTTT; CDR3: CASTSKGQNTGELFF
size: .; J: TRBJ2-1; D: TRBD1; V: TRBV7-3; DNA: TGTGCCAGCAGCTTACGAGAAGGGACCGGGACAGGAGCCTACAATGAGCAGTTCTTC; CDR3: CASSLREGTGTGAYNEQFF
size: .; J: TRBJ2-1; D: .; V: TRBV6-1; DNA: TGTGCCAGCAGTGAAGTGCGGAGACGCTACAATGAGCAGTTCTTC; CDR3: CASSEVRRRYNEQFF
size: .; J: TRBJ2-3; D: TRBD2; V: TRBV28; DNA: TGTGCCAGCAGTCGGACGACTAGCGGGAGGACAGATACGCAGTATTTT; CDR3: CASSRTTSGRTDTQYF
size: .; J: TRBJ2-7; D: TRBD2; V: TRBV15; DNA: TGTGCCACCAGCAGCGTGGGATCGGGACTAGCGGGAGGGACCTACGAGCAGTACTTC; CDR3: CATSSVGSGLAGGTYEQYF
size: .; J: TRBJ2-3; D: TRBD2; V: TRBV4-1; DNA: TGCGCCAGCAGCCAAAAGGCGGGGGTTACCACAGATACGCAGTATTTT; CDR3: CASSQKAGVTTDTQYF
size: .; J: TRBJ2-1; D: TRBD2; V: TRBV4-2; DNA: TGTGCCAGCAGCCCTACCCGACTAGCGGGAGGAACCAATGAGCAGTTCTTC; CDR3: CASSPTRLAGGTNEQFF
size: .; J: TRBJ1-3; D: .; V: TRBV11-2; DNA: TGTGCCAGCAGCGGAGTGGTAACAACGGGAAACACCATATATTTT; CDR3: CASSGVVTTGNTIYF
size: .; J: TRBJ2-1; D: TRBD2; V: TRBV7-2; DNA: TGTGCCAGCAGAGGCGGGAGGGCCTGGAATGAGCAGTTCTTC; CDR3: CASRGGRAWNEQFF
size: .; J: TRBJ1-2; D: .; V: TRBV15; DNA: TGTGCCACCAGCAGGGAGGGGTGGGGTGGCTATGGCTACACCTTC; CDR3: CATSREGWGGYGYTF
size: .; J: TRBJ1-2; D: .; V: TRBV7-9; DNA: TGTTCCAGCAGCTTAGGGGGGGGCTCGACCTATGGCTACACCTTC; CDR3: CSSSLGGGSTYGYTF
size: .; J: TRBJ2-5; D: TRBD2; V: TRBV9; DNA: TGTGCCAGCAGCGTAGCTACTAGCGGGATCCAAGAGACCCAGTACTTC; CDR3: CASSVATSGIQETQYF
size: .; J: TRBJ1-1; D: TRBD1; V: TRBV6-6; DNA: TGTGCCAGCAGTTGGACAGGGAGAAACACTGAAGCTTTCTTT; CDR3: CASSWTGRNTEAFF
size: .; J: TRBJ1-2; D: TRBD1; V: TRBV6-1; DNA: TGTGCCAGCAGTGGAGGGACAGGGGGGAGGTATGGCTACACCTTC; CDR3: CASSGGTGGRYGYTF
size: few; J: TRBJ1-1; D: .; V: TRBV5-4; DNA: TGTGCCAGCAGCCGGAGAGGGAACACTGAAGCTTTCTTT; CDR3: CASSRRGNTEAFF
size: .; J: TRBJ2-1; D: .; V: TRBV5-5; DNA: TGTGCCAGCAGCTTGGGTCTCCTATACAATGAGCAGTTCTTC; CDR3: CASSLGLLYNEQFF
size: .; J: TRBJ1-6; D: .; V: TRBV7-6; DNA: TGTGCCAGCAGCTTAGGAGTCCCTCAAATTAATTCACCCCTCCACTTT; CDR3: CASSLGVPQINSPLHF
size: few; J: TRBJ1-2; D: .; V: TRBV4-1; DNA: TGCGCCAGCAGCCAAGTAGGGAGGGATGGCTACACCTTC; CDR3: CASSQVGRDGYTF
size: once; J: TRBJ2-7; D: .; V: TRBV19; DNA: TGTGCCAGTATGTCAGGACAGAGCTCCTACGAGCAGTACTTC; CDR3: CASMSGQSSYEQYF
size: .; J: TRBJ2-7; D: .; V: TRBV6-1; DNA: TGTGCCAGCAGTGAAAATTCTAGGTTTTTCCCCTCCCACGAGCAGTACTTC; CDR3: CASSENSRFFPSHEQYF
size: .; J: TRBJ1-1; D: .; V: TRBV21-1; DNA: TGTGCCAGCAGCAAAGTTTCAGGGAAGGGGAACACTGAAGCTTTCTTT; CDR3: CASSKVSGKGNTEAFF
size: .; J: TRBJ2-3; D: .; V: TRBV7-2; DNA: TGTGCCAGCAGCTTATTGGGGGGAAGCACAGATACGCAGTATTTT; CDR3: CASSLLGGSTDTQYF
size: .; J: TRBJ1-4; D: TRBD1; V: TRBV5-5; DNA: TGTGCCAGCAGCTTTACAGGGGCCCTTAATGAAAAACTGTTTTTT; CDR3: CASSFTGALNEKLFF
size: .; J: TRBJ2-1; D: TRBD1; V: TRBV9; DNA: TGTGCCAGCAGCGTAGAGGACAGGGGGTCGTACAATGAGCAGTTCTTC; CDR3: CASSVEDRGSYNEQFF
size: .; J: TRBJ2-1; D: .; V: TRBV7-2; DNA: TGTGCCAGCAGCTTAGACGGGAATTCCTACAATGAGCAGTTCTTC; CDR3: CASSLDGNSYNEQFF
size: .; J: TRBJ2-2; D: TRBD2; V: TRBV7-3; DNA: TGTGCCAGCAGCTTAACCGGGGGGGGCAACACCGGGGAGCTGTTTTTT; CDR3: CASSLTGGGNTGELFF
size: .; J: TRBJ1-3; D: TRBD1; V: TRBV30; DNA: TGTGCCTGGAGTAGGACAGGGAGCTCTGGAAACACCATATATTTT; CDR3: CAWSRTGSSGNTIYF
size: .; J: TRBJ1-1; D: TRBD1; V: TRBV5-6; DNA: TGTGCCAGCAGCGGGACAGGGGGCGGTGGGGCTTTCTTT; CDR3: CASSGTGGGGAFF
size: .; J: TRBJ1-1; D: TRBD1; V: TRBV27; DNA: TGTGCCTCGCAGGGGGATTGGGGCACTGAAGCTTTCTTT; CDR3: CASQGDWGTEAFF
size: .; J: TRBJ1-2; D: .; V: TRBV5-6; DNA: TGTGCCAGCAGCTTAACAGGGTTGAATCGCTATGGCTACACCTTC; CDR3: CASSLTGLNRYGYTF
size: .; J: TRBJ2-6; D: .; V: TRBV5-4; DNA: TGTGCCAGCAGCCCCGAGGCGATGCGGGCCAACGTCCTGACTTTC; CDR3: CASSPEAMRANVLTF
size: few; J: TRBJ2-7; D: TRBD2; V: TRBV30; DNA: TGTGCCTGGACTCTTCTAAGCGGGAACGAGCAGTACTTC; CDR3: CAWTLLSGNEQYF
size: once; J: TRBJ1-2; D: .; V: TRBV14; DNA: TGTGCCAGCAGCCTCCCGGGGGAAAAATATGGCTACACCTTC; CDR3: CASSLPGEKYGYTF